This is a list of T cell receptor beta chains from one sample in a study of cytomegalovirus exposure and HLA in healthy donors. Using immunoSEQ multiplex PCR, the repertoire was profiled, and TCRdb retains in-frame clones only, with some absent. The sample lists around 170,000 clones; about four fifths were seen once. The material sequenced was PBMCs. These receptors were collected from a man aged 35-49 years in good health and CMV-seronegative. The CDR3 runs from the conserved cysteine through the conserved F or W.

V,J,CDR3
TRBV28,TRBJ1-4,CASSLMGGQEKLFF
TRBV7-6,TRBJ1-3,CASGSRAYGNTIYF
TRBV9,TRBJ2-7,CASSPRDRALYEQYF
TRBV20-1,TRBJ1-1,CSAQGRGEAFF
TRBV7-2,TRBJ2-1,CASSFQRGGNEQFF
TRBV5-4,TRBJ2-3,CASSLTGGADTQYF
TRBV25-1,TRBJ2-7,CASSAPTSGRGYEQYF
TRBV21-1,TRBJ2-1,CASLTGTSGRRPSSADEQFF
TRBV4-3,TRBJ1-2,CASSQVGGDYGYTF
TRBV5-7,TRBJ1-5,CASRSREIGDSNQPQHF
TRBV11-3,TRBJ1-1,CASIPGGAGTEAFF
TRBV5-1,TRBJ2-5,CASSLEGQQETQYF
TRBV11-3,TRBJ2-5,CASSQRTGRGQETQYF
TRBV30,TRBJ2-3,CAWNAGLEDTQYF
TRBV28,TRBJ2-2,CAINRWNTGELFF
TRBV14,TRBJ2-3,CASSRTGLSTDTQYF
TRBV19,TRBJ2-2,CASSIDGLLGELFF
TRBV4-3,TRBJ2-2,CASSQGGLAFAAGELFF
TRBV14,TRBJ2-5,CASSQRGTAIQGTQYF
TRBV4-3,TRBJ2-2,CASSQESGSHTGELFF
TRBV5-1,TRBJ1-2,CASTLAPTGNYGYTF
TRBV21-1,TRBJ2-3,CASRGAGAGYTDTQYF
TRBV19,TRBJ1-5,CASSILASGLNQPQHF
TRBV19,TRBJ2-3,CASSGGGLAADTQYF
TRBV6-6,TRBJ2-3,CASSTQGSTDTQYF
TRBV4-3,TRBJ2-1,CASSQDPYREKNEQFF
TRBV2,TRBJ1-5,CASRGTGGNQPQHF
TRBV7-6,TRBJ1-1,CASSLVTGLNTEAFF
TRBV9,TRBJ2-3,CASSVVALAGGRGDTQYF
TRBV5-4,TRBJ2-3,CASSLGQGYSTDTQYF
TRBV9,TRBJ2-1,CASSVRETSGKDEQFF
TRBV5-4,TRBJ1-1,CASSFRDINTEAFF
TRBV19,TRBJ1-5,CASSIRPRADRRNQPQHF
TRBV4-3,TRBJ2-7,CASSQDWQSYEQYF
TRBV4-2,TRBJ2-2,CASSQGPGTSGSGEAGELFF
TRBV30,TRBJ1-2,CAYTTGGHGYTF
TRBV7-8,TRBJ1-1,CASSLRQERNTEAFF
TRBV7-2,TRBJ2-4,CASSSAGQGQNIQYF
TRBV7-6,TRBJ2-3,CASSPALAGGPGGTQYF
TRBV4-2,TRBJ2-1,CASSQLYVASGRSNEQFF
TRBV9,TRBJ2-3,CASSSQGGQTDTQYF
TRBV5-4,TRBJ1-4,CASSTLGRSEEKLFF
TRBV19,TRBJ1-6,CASIRDRSTNSPLHF
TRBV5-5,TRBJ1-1,CASSLGGGTNTEAFF
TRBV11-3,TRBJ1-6,CASSPPGQYNSPLHF
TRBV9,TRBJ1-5,CASSEGDILSNQPQHF